This TCR beta chain was found in a study of OX40 agonist ivuxolimab in advanced cancers. For context, the study as a whole: Ivuxolimab was an agonistic, fully human IgG2 monoclonal antibody directed against OX40 (CD134), a costimulatory receptor. Intravenous ivuxolimab was administered to patients every 2 weeks at six dose levels: 0.01, 0.1, 0.3, 1.5, 3 and 10 mg/kg. Of the approximately 50 dose-escalation patients, hepatocellular carcinoma was present in around 20, melanoma in around 15, renal cell carcinoma in 9 and head and neck cancer in 9. In the dose-escalation cohort, 65% to 85% of patients were male, and the mean age was roughly 60 years with a range of roughly 20 to 79. Prior anti-PD-1, anti-PD-L1 or anti-CTLA-4 therapy was permitted, and about two fifths of dose-escalation patients had received checkpoint inhibitors. Partial responses were achieved by three dose-escalation patients, of whom one had hepatocellular carcinoma and two had cutaneous melanoma. The purpose of peripheral TCRbeta sequencing was to test whether ivuxolimab changed TCR sequence diversity and led to clonal T-cell expansion. The paper describes the monotherapy dose-escalation part (N ≈ 49 patients) of the phase I trial of ivuxolimab. The paper as a whole reports these results and caveats: After ivuxolimab, expanded clones were on average more numerous among CD8+ T cells than among CD4+ T cells. Partial responders in the 0.1-3.0 mg/kg groups had among the lowest normalized peripheral clonal expansion, especially among CD8+ T cells. Low levels of normalized T-cell clonal expansion were also seen in some patients who did not respond. Clonal expansion of both CD4+ and CD8+ blood T cells was observed from baseline to week 6 at doses 0.1 to 3.0 mg/kg. Which antigens the clonally expanded peripheral T cells were specific for was not determined.

To sequence the TCRbeta CDR3 region, genomic DNA was isolated from the sorted cells. TCRbeta CDR3 regions were sequenced using the immunoSEQ Assay. The table comes from immuneACCESS by way of TCRdb, which keeps in-frame sequences with V and J called. Part of the clones is missing from these tables; in studies checked, under half for an unresolved V gene and the rest for unknown reasons. For this sample the table gives 50,000 or so clones, of which 85% to 90% were detected only once. The ten top clones hold approximately 6.8% of the sample. The trial excluded patients who had a history of autoimmune disease or who were on systemic immunosuppression. Peripheral blood for TCR sequencing was collected from all dose cohorts at baseline, on cycle 4 day 1, and on cycle 7 day 1. The samples were drawn from a first-in-human, open-label, multicenter phase I dose-escalation trial of ivuxolimab. Adults with locally advanced or metastatic head and neck squamous cell, hepatocellular, melanoma or renal cell carcinoma were enrolled in the trial. Before TCR sequencing, CD4+ T cells and CD8+ T cells were sorted from peripheral blood as separate populations.

The germline V gene specifies SGHRS as CDR1 and YFSETQ as CDR2. V has 4 bases trimmed and J has 10 bases trimmed; junction bases matching no gene number 12. The CDR3 holds 16 amino acids from the cysteine to the phenylalanine. Of all the DNA, just the CDR3 is kept, 48 bases in frame from base 1. With respect to this clone: The target of this receptor is not known. No per-base quality is available; no much larger clone lies one base away.

The TCR was taken from an adult with an advanced solid tumor such as melanoma, head and neck, liver or kidney cancer. Source: CD4+ or CD8+ T cells sorted from blood, taken in a trial of the OX40 agonist ivuxolimab. This chain joins TRBV5-1 to TRBJ1-6; 9 central bases correspond to TRBD1. The CDR3 has the sequence CASSAADRGVGSPLHF. The DNA sequence is as follows: TGCGCCAGCAGCGCCGCAGACAGGGGGGTAGGATCACCCCTCCACTTT.